The sequence of this T cell receptor (beta chain) was determined in a study of T cell changes during pregnancy in multiple sclerosis. The CDR3 sequence is 15 residues long. V was pared by 0 bases and J by 2 bases, with 11 bases between. Germline values: CDR1 MNHEY, CDR2 SVGAGI. Profiling relied on immunoSEQ multiplex PCR, and the TCRdb table lists in-frame clones only, not all of them. The table lists more than 35,000 clones, 75% to 95% of them singletons. J is TRBJ2-7 and V is TRBV6-5; D possibly corresponds to TRBD1 (5 bases). The TCR comes from a female donor with multiple sclerosis, enrolled in a pregnancy study. Sample: CD8+ T cells from peripheral blood mononuclear cells, taken after pregnancy. DNA of the CDR3: TGTGCCAGCAGTTACTCACCAGGGTTGCCCTACGAGCAGTACTTC. It specifies CASSYSPGLPYEQYF.